The 23 T cell receptor beta chains below all came from one sample that was sequenced in a study of T cell responses to AZD1222 COVID-19 vaccine. Here immunoSEQ multiplex PCR was the method, and the copy in TCRdb shows in-frame clones only, minus some. The sample has more than 120,000 clones, 92% seen once. This material consisted of peripheral blood, taken 28 days after the second AZD1222 dose. Receptors originate from an adult who received the AZD1222 COVID-19 vaccine.

For the CDR3, the DNA is TGTGCCAGCAGTGAAGCGGGACAGGGGAATGGGCCCCAGCATTTT. It codes for CASSEAGQGNGPQHF. J is TRBJ1-5 and V is TRBV2, with 10 positions matching TRBD1. The CDR3 runs to 15 residues. Germline V gene sequence: CDR1 SNHLY, CDR2 FYNNEI. V shed 0 bases, J shed 9 bases, and the junction held 5 bases outside the gene matches. The full variable domain, completed using reference TRBV2 and TRBJ1-5, is EPEVTQTPSHQVTQMGQEVILRCVPISNHLYFYWYRQILGQKVEFLVSFYNNEISEKSEIFDDQFSVERPDGSNFTLKIRSTKLEDSAMYFCASSEAGQGNGPQHFGDGTRLSIL.

The genes are TRBV5-1 and TRBJ1-1, with D tentatively TRBD1 (5 bases). Deletions cut 6 bases from V and 1 base from J, with 16 bases between. The length of the CDR3 is 15 residues. Germline V gives CDR1 SGHRS, CDR2 YFSETQ. CDR3 sequence: CASTRTGTANTEAFF. CDR3 nucleotides: TGCGCCAGCACCCGAACCGGGACGGCGAACACTGAAGCTTTCTTT.

This sequence joins TRBV9 and TRBJ1-1, with 7 bases fitting TRBD1. The length of the CDR3 is 13 residues. Germline lookup yields CDR1 SGDLS and CDR2 YYNGEE. After removal of 6 bases from V and 0 bases from J, the junction contained 2 bases not matched to a gene. The CDR3 nucleotides read TGTGCCAGCACCCAGGGGGTGAACACTGAAGCTTTCTTT. It codes for CASTQGVNTEAFF.

The chain recombines TRBV5-1 with TRBJ1-1; D is possibly TRBD1 (6 bases). This CDR3 region has 13 residues. Germline assignment: CDR1 SGHRS and CDR2 YFSETQ. The ends were cut back, 3 bases at V and 8 bases at J, with 14 bases in the middle. The chain's CDR3 is CASSSTGPREAFF. DNA of the CDR3: TGCGCCAGCAGCTCCACAGGGCCGAGAGAAGCTTTCTTT.

The chain employs TRBV5-6 and TRBJ2-4; D may be TRBD1 (6 bases). The CDR3 spans 10 residues. Trimming removed 4 bases at V and 15 bases at J, with 11 bases between. Germline V gene sequence: CDR1 SGHDT, CDR2 YYEEEE. The CDR3 here is CASSHRELYF. The CDR3 region has the DNA TGTGCCAGCAGCCACAGGGAATTGTACTTC.

The CDR3 nucleotides read TGTGCCAGCAGTTACGGGCCTGCGTACGAGCAGTACGTC. This gives the protein CASSYGPAYEQYV. The chain recombines TRBV6-5 with TRBJ2-7, with D uncertain. Germline V gene data show CDR1 as MNHEY and CDR2 as SVGAGI. The V and J ends lost 2 bases and 4 bases respectively, with 9 bases between them. The CDR3 contains 13 residues.

This rearrangement joins TRBV7-2 to TRBJ1-1, with D perhaps matching TRBD1 (5 bases). CDR1 is SGHTA and CDR2 is FQGNSA in the germline V gene. V was shortened by 1 base and J by 3 bases, with 9 bases between the two germline ends. This CDR3 spans 14 amino acids. DNA of the CDR3: TGTGCCAGCAGCTTAGGGGGACCGTACACTGAAGCTTTCTTT. This translates into CASSLGGPYTEAFF.

The chain has TRBV5-4 and TRBJ2-1; 7 bases match TRBD2. Unmatched junction bases numbered 8, after V lost 1 base and J lost 7 bases. The germline CDR1 and CDR2 sequences are SGHNT and YYREEE (reference sequence). The CDR3 runs to 15 residues. CDR3: CASSLSGLKHNEQFF. The CDR3, as DNA: TGTGCCAGCAGCTTGTCGGGACTAAAACATAATGAGCAGTTCTTC.

The chain is built from TRBV27 and TRBJ2-7; 8 bases align to TRBD2. CDR1 and CDR2 (germline): MNHEY, SMNVEV (reference sequence). The ends lost 6 bases at V and 2 bases at J; junction bases unmatched: 9. The CDR3 sequence is 15 residues long. The CDR3 reads CASRLEGSGAYEQYV. CDR3 nucleotides: TGTGCCAGCAGACTAGAGGGTAGCGGGGCCTACGAGCAGTACGTC.

The CDR3 protein is CATAETENYGYTF. In nucleotides, the CDR3 is TGTGCTACGGCCGAGACAGAGAACTATGGCTACACCTTC. The chain recombines TRBV7-9 with TRBJ1-2; D is perhaps TRBD1 (5 bases). The germline V gene has CDR1 SEHNR and CDR2 FQNEAQ (reference sequence). The CDR3 consists of 13 residues.

This chain uses TRBV7-9 with TRBJ2-7; D ambiguous. This CDR3 spans 16 amino acids. The V gene's germline CDR1 is SEHNR and CDR2 FQNEAQ (reference sequence). Trimming took off 2 bases at V and 1 base at J, with 15 bases between the two ends. CDR3 nucleotide sequence: TGTGCCAGCAGCTTAATTGAAGGGTGGCCTTCCTACGAGCAGTACTTC. It encodes CASSLIEGWPSYEQYF.

This sequence joins TRBV19 and TRBJ1-1; D remains ambiguous. CDR1 is LNHDA and CDR2 is SQIVND in the germline V gene (reference sequence). The CDR3 runs to 14 residues. V was trimmed by 5 bases and J by 0 bases, leaving 10 bases between them. CDR3 sequence: CASSPRGVNTEAFF. CDR3 nucleotide sequence: TGTGCCAGTAGTCCCCGCGGAGTGAACACTGAAGCTTTCTTT.

V and J are TRBV27 and TRBJ2-2; no reliable D call. The CDR3 spans 14 residues. The V gene's germline CDR1 is MNHEY and CDR2 SMNVEV (reference sequence). V lost 3 bases to trimming and J lost 5 bases, with 10 bases between them. The CDR3 coding sequence is TGTGCCAGCAGTTTTGGGGTGGGGACCGGGGAGCTGTTTTTT. Translated: CASSFGVGTGELFF.

The CDR3 DNA follows: TGTGCCAGTACCCCCCTCCCCATGCGCGGGAGCTACAATGAGCAGTTCTTC. The encoded protein is CASTPLPMRGSYNEQFF. V is TRBV19 and J is TRBJ2-1; TRBD2 agrees at 7 bases. There are 17 residues in the CDR3. Germline CDR1 reads LNHDA; CDR2 reads SQIVND (reference sequence). V lost 7 bases, J lost 3 bases, and 15 bases stayed unmatched.

V gene TRBV4-3 combines with J gene TRBJ1-1; weak D call: TRBD1 (5 bases). V dropped 4 bases and J dropped 6 bases, with 21 bases sitting between them. CDR1 is LGHNA, CDR2 YSLEER, per germline. CDR3 length: 16 residues. The CDR3 protein is CASSPSVGVRGAEAFF. The CDR3 DNA reads TGCGCCAGCAGCCCTTCAGTTGGGGTGAGGGGAGCTGAAGCTTTCTTT.

This clone was seen just once. The chain combines TRBV4-1 with TRBJ1-5; no definite D call. Germline assignment: CDR1 MGHRA and CDR2 YSYEKL. The CDR3 is 15 amino acids. V gave up 4 bases and J gave up 1 base, with 11 bases separating them. The CDR3 here is CASSPLRGSNQPQHF. Written as DNA, the CDR3 is TGCGCCAGCAGCCCATTACGAGGAAGCAATCAGCCCCAGCATTTT.

V gene TRBV7-2 combines with J gene TRBJ1-1; D might be TRBD1 (5 bases). Looked up from germline, CDR1 is SGHTA and CDR2 is FQGNSA. The germline V and J ends were trimmed by 5 bases and 3 bases, with 13 bases remaining between them. CDR3 length equals 14 residues. For the CDR3, the DNA is TGTGCCAGCAGCCTTCTTTGGGGACACACTGAAGCTTTCTTT. This gives the protein CASSLLWGHTEAFF.

The CDR3 DNA reads TGTGCCGTTCCTAGCGGGGGGGTATACAATGAGCAGTTCTTC. It specifies CAVPSGGVYNEQFF. This chain connects TRBV5-4 to TRBJ2-1; 12 bases match TRBD2. The CDR3 extends over 14 amino acids. The J segment lost 4 bases and the V segment lost 10 bases, leaving 6 bases of the junction unmatched. The germline V gene has CDR1 SGHNT and CDR2 YYREEE (reference sequence).

The CDR3 region is CAIRGTASNQPQHF. The CDR3, as DNA: TGTGCCATCAGAGGGACAGCTAGCAATCAGCCCCAGCATTTT. The chain combines TRBV10-3 with TRBJ1-5; 7 bases align to TRBD1. The CDR3 has 14 residues. J gave up 0 bases and V 6 bases, and 2 bases lay outside the gene matches. Per the germline V gene, CDR1 is ENHRY and CDR2 is SYGVKD.

This clone was recorded once. The rearrangement joins TRBV6-5 to TRBJ1-2; 7 nucleotides match TRBD1. With 2 bases clipped from V and 5 bases from J, the junction kept 11 bases outside the gene matches. The CDR3 loop spans 16 amino acids. The V gene's germline CDR1 is MNHEY and CDR2 SVGAGI. The CDR3 DNA reads TGTGCCAGCAGTTACACTAACGACAGGGTTTTGTATGGCTACACCTTC. Residues: CASSYTNDRVLYGYTF.

V usage is TRBV29-1 and J usage is TRBJ2-4; D unresolved. This CDR3 has 11 amino acids. V lost 5 bases, J lost 8 bases, and 10 bases lay in between. Germline V gives CDR1 SQVTM, CDR2 ANQGSEA. This CDR3 reads CSVHSKDIQYF. Here the CDR3 DNA reads TGCAGCGTTCACAGCAAGGACATTCAGTACTTC.

The rearrangement uses TRBV5-1 and TRBJ2-1; TRBD1 agrees at 7 bases. This CDR3 is built from 13 residues. The germline gives CDR1 SGHRS, CDR2 YFSETQ. The V and J ends lost 4 bases and 9 bases, in that order; junction bases with no gene match: 7. CDR3 DNA: TGCGCCAGCAGCCCAGGAGACAGGGTTGAGCAGTTCTTC. Protein product: CASSPGDRVEQFF.

The chain links TRBV4-2 to TRBJ1-5; no clear D. The CDR3 is 15 residues long. The germline V and J ends were trimmed by 0 bases and 5 bases, with 11 bases remaining between them. The germline V gene encodes CDR1 LGHNA and CDR2 YNFKEQ. In DNA form, the CDR3 reads TGTGCCAGCAGCCAAGATAGAAGGGTTGATCAGCCCCAGCATTTT. Its translation is CASSQDRRVDQPQHF.